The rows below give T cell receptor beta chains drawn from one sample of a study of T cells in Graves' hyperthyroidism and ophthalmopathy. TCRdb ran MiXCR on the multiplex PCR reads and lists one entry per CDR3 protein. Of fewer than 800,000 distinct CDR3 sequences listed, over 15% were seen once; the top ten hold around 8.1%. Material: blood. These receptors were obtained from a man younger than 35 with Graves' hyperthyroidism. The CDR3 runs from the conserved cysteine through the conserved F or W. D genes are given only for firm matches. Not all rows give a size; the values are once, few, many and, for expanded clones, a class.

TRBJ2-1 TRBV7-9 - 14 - CASSFGTNDNEQFF TGTGCCAGCAGCTTTGGTACCAACGACAATGAGCAGTTCTTC
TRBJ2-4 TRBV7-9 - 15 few CASSLDLLRVNIQYF TGTGCCAGCAGCTTAGACTTGTTAAGGGTAAACATTCAGTACTTC
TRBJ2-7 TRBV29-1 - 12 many CSVGDIPYEQYF TGCAGCGTGGGGGACATCCCCTACGAGCAGTACTTC
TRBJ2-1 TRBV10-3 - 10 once CAIGWGEQFF TGTGCCATCGGCTGGGGTGAGCAGTTCTTC
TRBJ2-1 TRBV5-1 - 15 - CASSLVAANYNEQFF TGCGCCAGCAGCTTGGTAGCGGCCAACTACAATGAGCAGTTCTTC
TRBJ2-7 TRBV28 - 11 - CASKDSHEQYF TGTGCCAGCAAGGACTCCCACGAGCAGTACTTC
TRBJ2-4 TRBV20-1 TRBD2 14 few CSARTSGRKNIQYF TGCAGTGCTAGGACTAGCGGGAGAAAAAACATTCAGTACTTC
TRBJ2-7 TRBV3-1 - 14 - CASSQLSGPPEQYF TGTGCCAGCAGCCAGCTCTCCGGACCCCCGGAGCAGTACTTC
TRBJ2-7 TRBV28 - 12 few CASTQGPYEQYF TGTGCCAGCACCCAGGGGCCCTACGAGCAGTACTTC
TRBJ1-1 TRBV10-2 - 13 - CASTVTDFSEAFF TGCGCCAGCACAGTAACGGACTTCTCTGAAGCTTTCTTT
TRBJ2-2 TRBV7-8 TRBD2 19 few CASSSPGTSGRFRTGELFF TGTGCCAGCAGCTCCCCCGGGACTAGCGGGAGGTTTCGCACCGGGGAGCTGTTTTTT
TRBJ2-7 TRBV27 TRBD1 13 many CASSHRQGYEQYF TGTGCCAGCAGTCACCGACAGGGCTACGAGCAGTACTTC
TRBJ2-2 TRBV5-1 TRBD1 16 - CASSLVPGGNTGELFF TGCGCCAGCAGCTTGGTACCAGGGGGGAACACCGGGGAGCTGTTTTTT
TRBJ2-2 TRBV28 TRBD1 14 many CASSPGGANGELFF TGTGCCAGCAGTCCAGGGGGCGCGAACGGGGAGCTGTTTTTT
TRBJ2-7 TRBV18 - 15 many CASSPQGAKLSEQYF TGTGCCAGCTCACCACAGGGAGCCAAGTTATCCGAGCAGTACTTC
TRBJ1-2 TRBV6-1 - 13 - CASSEDPAGGYTF TGTGCCAGCAGTGAAGATCCGGCAGGCGGCTACACCTTC
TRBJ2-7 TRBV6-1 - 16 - CASGSFSWTANYGQYF TGTGCCAGCGGGAGTTTTAGTTGGACAGCGAACTACGGGCAGTACTTC
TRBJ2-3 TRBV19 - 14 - CASSITGQGDTQYF TGTGCCAGTAGTATAACGGGGCAAGGAGATACGCAGTATTTT
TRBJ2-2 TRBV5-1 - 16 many CASSSRPGADTGELFF TGCGCCAGCAGCTCACGTCCAGGGGCAGATACCGGGGAGCTGTTTTTT
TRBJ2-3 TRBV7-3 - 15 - CASSQGPSSTDTQYF TGTGCCAGCAGTCAGGGTCCCTCGAGCACAGATACGCAGTATTTT
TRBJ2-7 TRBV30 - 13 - CAWAGTDAYEQYF TGTGCCTGGGCCGGGACGGACGCCTACGAGCAGTACTTC
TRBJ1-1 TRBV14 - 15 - CASSQIRGAITEAFF TGTGCCAGCAGCCAAATCCGGGGGGCGATAACTGAAGCTTTCTTT
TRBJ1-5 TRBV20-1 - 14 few CSAGNRDAHQPQHF TGCAGTGCTGGAAACAGGGATGCTCATCAGCCCCAGCATTTT
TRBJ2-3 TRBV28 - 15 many CASRGAAAELDTQYF TGTGCCAGCAGGGGGGCCGCGGCCGAGCTGGATACGCAGTATTTT
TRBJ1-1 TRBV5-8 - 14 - CASSPVGGEIEAFF TGTGCCAGCAGCCCTGTAGGGGGTGAGATTGAAGCTTTCTTT
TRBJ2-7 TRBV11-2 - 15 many CASSYSSGNSYEQYF TGTGCCAGCAGCTACTCCAGCGGCAACTCCTACGAGCAGTACTTC
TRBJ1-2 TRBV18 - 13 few CASSPGGGNGYTF TGTGCCAGCTCACCAGGGGGAGGCAATGGCTACACCTTC
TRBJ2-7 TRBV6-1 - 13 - CASSPSRAHEQYF TGTGCCAGCAGTCCATCCCGGGCCCACGAGCAGTACTTC
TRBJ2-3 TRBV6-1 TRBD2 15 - CASKSSGLYTDTQYF TGTGCCAGCAAGTCTAGCGGTCTATACACAGATACGCAGTATTTT
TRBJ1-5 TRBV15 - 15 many CATSRGYSTNQPQHF TGTGCCACCAGCAGAGGGTACAGCACCAATCAGCCCCAGCATTTT
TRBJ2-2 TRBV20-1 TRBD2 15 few CSARGAGTNTGELFF TGCAGTGCTAGAGGAGCGGGGACGAACACCGGGGAGCTGTTTTTT
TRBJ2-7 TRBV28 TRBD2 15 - CASSPGGGHNYEQYF TGTGCCAGCAGTCCCGGGGGGGGGCACAACTACGAGCAGTACTTC
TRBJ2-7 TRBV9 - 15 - CASSVGGRRGDEQYF TGTGCCAGCAGCGTAGGCGGGCGCCGCGGGGACGAGCAGTACTTC
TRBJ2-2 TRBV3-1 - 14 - CASSQVVGTGELFF TGTGCCAGCAGCCAAGTCGTTGGCACCGGGGAGCTGTTTTTT
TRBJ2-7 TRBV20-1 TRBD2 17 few CSARGSSRQRGNYEQYF TGCAGTGCTAGAGGATCCTCCCGGCAGCGGGGAAACTACGAGCAGTACTTC
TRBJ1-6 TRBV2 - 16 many CASSDPSNLRDSPLHF TGTGCCAGCAGTGACCCGTCGAACCTGCGGGATTCACCCCTCCACTTT
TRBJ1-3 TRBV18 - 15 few CASSLGYPSGNTIYF TGTGCCAGCTCCCTCGGGTACCCCTCTGGAAACACCATATATTTT
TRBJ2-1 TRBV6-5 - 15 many CASSYRSSSYNEQFF TGTGCCAGCAGTTACAGATCTAGCAGTTACAATGAGCAGTTCTTC
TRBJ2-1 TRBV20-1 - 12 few CSAWGPYNEQFF TGCAGTGCTTGGGGGCCCTACAATGAGCAGTTCTTC
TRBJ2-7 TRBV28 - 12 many CASSLNREEQYF TGTGCCAGCAGTCTAAACAGGGAAGAGCAGTACTTC
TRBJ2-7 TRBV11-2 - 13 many CASKPTGSYEQYF TGTGCCAGCAAGCCGACAGGCTCCTACGAGCAGTACTTC
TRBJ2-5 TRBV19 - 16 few CASSSEAAKNQETQYF TGTGCCAGTAGTAGCGAGGCGGCAAAGAACCAAGAGACCCAGTACTTC
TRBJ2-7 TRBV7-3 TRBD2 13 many CASSPGAGYEQYF TGTGCCAGCAGCCCCGGAGCGGGGTACGAGCAGTACTTC
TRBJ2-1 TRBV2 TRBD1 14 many CASIIGTGHNEQFF TGTGCCAGCATCATTGGGACAGGACACAATGAGCAGTTCTTC
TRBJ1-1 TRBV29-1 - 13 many CSVEYRVNTEAFF TGCAGCGTTGAATACAGGGTTAACACTGAAGCTTTCTTT
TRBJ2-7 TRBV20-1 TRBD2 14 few CSASTSGPTYEQYF TGCAGTGCTTCTACTAGCGGGCCAACCTACGAGCAGTACTTC
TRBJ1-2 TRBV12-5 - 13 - CASGLQGNYGYTF TGTGCTAGTGGTTTGCAGGGTAACTATGGCTACACCTTC
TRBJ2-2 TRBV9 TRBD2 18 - CASSVGASAGGPTGELFF TGTGCCAGCAGCGTAGGGGCTAGCGCGGGAGGGCCGACCGGGGAGCTGTTTTTT
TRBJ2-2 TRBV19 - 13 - CASRPGMAGELFF TGTGCCAGTAGACCAGGGATGGCCGGGGAGCTGTTTTTT
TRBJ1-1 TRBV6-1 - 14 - CASSLGLQSTEAFF TGTGCCAGCAGCTTGGGCCTGCAGAGCACTGAAGCTTTCTTT
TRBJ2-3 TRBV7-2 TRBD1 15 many CASSPTSTGGNTQYF TGTGCCAGCAGCCCTACGAGTACAGGGGGAAATACGCAGTATTTT
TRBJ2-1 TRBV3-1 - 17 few CASSPLGPTSSYNEQFF TGTGCCAGCAGCCCATTAGGGCCCACCAGCTCCTACAATGAGCAGTTCTTC
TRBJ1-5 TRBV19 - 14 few CASSDGPEYQPQHF TGTGCCAGTAGTGACGGGCCGGAGTATCAGCCCCAGCATTTT
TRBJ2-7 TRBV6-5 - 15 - CASSYRGLAVYEQYF TGTGCCAGCAGTTACAGAGGTTTAGCGGTCTACGAGCAGTACTTC